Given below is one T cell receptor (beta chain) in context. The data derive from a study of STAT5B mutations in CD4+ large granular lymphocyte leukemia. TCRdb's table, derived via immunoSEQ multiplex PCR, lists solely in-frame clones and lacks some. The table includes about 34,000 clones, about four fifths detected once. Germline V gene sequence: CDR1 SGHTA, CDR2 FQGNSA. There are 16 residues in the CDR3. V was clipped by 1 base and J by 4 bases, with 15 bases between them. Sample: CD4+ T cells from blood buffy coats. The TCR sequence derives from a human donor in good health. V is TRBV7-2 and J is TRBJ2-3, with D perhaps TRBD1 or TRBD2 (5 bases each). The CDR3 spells CASSLEFWGIPDTQYF. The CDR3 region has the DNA TGTGCCAGCAGCTTAGAGTTTTGGGGGATCCCAGATACGCAGTATTTT.